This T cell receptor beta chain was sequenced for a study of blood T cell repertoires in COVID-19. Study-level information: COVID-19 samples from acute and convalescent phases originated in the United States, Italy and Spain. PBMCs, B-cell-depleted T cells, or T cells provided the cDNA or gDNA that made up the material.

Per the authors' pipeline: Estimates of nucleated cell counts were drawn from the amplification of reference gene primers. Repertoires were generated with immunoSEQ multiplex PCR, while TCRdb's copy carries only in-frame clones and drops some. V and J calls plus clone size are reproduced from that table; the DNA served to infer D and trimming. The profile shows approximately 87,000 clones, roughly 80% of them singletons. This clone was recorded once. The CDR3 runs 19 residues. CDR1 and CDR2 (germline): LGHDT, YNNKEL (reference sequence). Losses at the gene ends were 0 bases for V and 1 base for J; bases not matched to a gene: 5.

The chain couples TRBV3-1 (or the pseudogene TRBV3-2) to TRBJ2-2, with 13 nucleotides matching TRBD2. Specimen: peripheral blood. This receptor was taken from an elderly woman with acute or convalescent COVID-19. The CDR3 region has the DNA TGTGCCAGCAGCCAAGAAAACCGACTAGCGGGGGGGAACACCGGGGAGCTGTTTTTT. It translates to CASSQENRLAGGNTGELFF.